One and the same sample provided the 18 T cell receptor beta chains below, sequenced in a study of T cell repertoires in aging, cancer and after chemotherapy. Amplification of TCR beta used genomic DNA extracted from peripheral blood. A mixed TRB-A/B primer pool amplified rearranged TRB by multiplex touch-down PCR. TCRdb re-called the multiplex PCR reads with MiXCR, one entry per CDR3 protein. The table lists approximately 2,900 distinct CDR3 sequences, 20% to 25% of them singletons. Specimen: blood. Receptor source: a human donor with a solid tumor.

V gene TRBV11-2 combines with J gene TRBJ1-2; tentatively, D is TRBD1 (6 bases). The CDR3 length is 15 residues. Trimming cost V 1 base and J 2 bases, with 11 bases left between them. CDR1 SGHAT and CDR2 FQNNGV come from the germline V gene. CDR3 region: CASSLGVGGNYGYTF. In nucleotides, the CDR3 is TGTGCCAGCAGCTTAGGCGTAGGGGGAAACTATGGCTACACCTTC. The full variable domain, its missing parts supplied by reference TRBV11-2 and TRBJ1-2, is EAGVAQSPRYKIIEKRQSVAFWCNPISGHATLYWYQQILGQGPKLLIQFQNNGVVDDSQLPKDRFSAERLKGVDSTLKIQPAKLEDSAVYLCASSLGVGGNYGYTFGSGTRLTVV.

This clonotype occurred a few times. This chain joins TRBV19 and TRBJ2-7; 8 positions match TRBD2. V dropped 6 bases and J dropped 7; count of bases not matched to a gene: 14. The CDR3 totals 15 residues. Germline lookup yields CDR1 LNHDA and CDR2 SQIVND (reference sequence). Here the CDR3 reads CASSRGGTVTTEQYF. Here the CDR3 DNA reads TGTGCCAGTAGCCGGGGGGGGACCGTCACTACGGAGCAGTACTTC.

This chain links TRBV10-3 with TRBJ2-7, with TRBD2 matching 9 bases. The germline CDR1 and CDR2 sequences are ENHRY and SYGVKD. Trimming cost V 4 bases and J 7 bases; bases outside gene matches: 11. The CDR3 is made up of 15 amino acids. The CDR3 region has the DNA TGTGCCATCAGTGGTTCTAGCGGGGCCGTGAGGGAGCAGTACTTC. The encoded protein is CAISGSSGAVREQYF.

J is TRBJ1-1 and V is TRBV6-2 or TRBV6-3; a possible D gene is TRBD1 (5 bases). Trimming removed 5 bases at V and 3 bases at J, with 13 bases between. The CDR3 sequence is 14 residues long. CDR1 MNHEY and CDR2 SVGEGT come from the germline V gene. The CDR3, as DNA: TGTGCCAGCAGTAGCCGGGACGGTGACACTGAAGCTTTCTTT. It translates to CASSSRDGDTEAFF.

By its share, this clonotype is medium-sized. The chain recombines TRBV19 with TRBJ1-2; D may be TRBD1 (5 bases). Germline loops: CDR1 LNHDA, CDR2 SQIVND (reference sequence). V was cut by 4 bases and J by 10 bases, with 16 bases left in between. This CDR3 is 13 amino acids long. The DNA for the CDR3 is TGTGCCAGTAGTACCACCGGGACCGCCGACTACACCTTC. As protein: CASSTTGTADYTF.

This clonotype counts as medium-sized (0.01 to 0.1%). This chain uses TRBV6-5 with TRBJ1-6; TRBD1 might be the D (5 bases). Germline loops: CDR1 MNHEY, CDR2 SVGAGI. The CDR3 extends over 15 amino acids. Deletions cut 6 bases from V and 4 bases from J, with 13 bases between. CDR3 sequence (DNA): TGTGCCAGCAGGGGTTTCAGGGATTATAATTCACCCCTCCACTTT. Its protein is CASRGFRDYNSPLHF.

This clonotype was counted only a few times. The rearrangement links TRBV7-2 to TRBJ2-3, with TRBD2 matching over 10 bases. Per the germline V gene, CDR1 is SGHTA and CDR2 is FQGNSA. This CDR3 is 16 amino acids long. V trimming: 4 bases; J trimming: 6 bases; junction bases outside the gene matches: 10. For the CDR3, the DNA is TGTGCCAGCAGCTATAAAAGCGGGGGGGCAAAGGATACGCAGTATTTT. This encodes CASSYKSGGAKDTQYF.

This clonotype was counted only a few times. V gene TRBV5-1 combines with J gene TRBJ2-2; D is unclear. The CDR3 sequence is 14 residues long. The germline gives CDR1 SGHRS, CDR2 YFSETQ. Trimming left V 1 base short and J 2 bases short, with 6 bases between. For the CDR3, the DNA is TGCGCCAGCAGCTTGCCAAGAAACACCGGGGAGCTGTTTTTT. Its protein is CASSLPRNTGELFF.

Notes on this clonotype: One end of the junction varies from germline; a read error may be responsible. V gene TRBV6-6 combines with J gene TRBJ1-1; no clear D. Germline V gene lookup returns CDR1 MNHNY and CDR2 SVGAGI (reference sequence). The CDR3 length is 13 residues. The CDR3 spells CARSYGSNTEAFF. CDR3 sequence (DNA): TGTGCCAGAAGTTACGGATCGAACACTGAAGCTTTCTTT.

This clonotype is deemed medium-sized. In nucleotides, the CDR3 is TGTGCCAGCAGCCTGAAGAAAGAGACCCAGTACTTC. It codes for CASSLKKETQYF. The chain combines TRBV7-6 with TRBJ2-5, with D unclear. Germline V gene lookup returns CDR1 SGHVS and CDR2 FNYEAQ. Trimming shortened V by 5 bases and J by 3 bases, and 7 bases separated the two germline ends. The CDR3 extends over 12 amino acids.

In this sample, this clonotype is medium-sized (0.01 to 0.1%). CDR3 bases: TGCAGCGTTGGGGACAGCTTTTATCAGCCCCAGCATTTT. This codes for CSVGDSFYQPQHF. V is TRBV29-1 and J is TRBJ1-5; 7 bases are shared with TRBD1. CDR1 SQVTM and CDR2 ANQGSEA come from the germline V gene. V lost 4 bases, J lost 5 bases, and 5 bases stayed unmatched. The CDR3 runs 13 residues.

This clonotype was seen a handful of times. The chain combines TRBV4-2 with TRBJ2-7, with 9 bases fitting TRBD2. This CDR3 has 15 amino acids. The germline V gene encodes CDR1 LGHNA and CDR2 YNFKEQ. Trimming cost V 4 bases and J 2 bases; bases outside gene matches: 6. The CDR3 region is CASSLRTSATYEQYF. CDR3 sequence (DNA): TGTGCCAGCAGCCTTCGGACTAGCGCTACCTACGAGCAGTACTTC.

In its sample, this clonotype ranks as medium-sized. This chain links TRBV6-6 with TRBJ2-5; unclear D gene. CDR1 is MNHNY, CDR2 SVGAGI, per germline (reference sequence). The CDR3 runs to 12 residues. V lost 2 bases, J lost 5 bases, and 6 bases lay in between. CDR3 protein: CASSYTGETQYF. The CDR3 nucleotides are TGTGCCAGCAGTTACACCGGGGAGACCCAGTACTTC.

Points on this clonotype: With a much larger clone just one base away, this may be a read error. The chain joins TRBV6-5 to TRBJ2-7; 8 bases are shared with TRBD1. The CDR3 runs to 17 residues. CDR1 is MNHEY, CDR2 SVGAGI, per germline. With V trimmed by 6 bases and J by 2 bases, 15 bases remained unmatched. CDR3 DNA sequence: TGTGCCAGCAGGTCCGGGACAGGCCAATTTAGCCCCTACGAGCAGTACTTC. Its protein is CASRSGTGQFSPYEQYF.

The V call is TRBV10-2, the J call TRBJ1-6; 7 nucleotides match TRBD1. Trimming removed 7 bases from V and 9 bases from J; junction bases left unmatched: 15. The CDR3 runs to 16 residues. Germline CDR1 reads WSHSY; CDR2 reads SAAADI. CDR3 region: CASKIGVDRVGSPLHF. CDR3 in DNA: TGCGCCAGCAAGATCGGGGTAGACAGGGTGGGTTCACCCCTCCACTTT.

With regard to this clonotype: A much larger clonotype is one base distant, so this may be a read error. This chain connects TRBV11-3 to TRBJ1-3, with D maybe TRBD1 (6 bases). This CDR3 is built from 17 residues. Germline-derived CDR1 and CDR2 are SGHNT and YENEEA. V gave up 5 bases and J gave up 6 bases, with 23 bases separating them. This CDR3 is CASSHLRDTVSVNTIYF. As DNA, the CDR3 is TGTGCCAGCAGCCACCTCCGGGACACAGTATCCGTAAACACCATATATTTT.

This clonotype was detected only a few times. Here the CDR3 reads CAVRLAVKNEQYF. The CDR3 DNA follows: TGTGCGGTCCGACTAGCGGTTAAGAACGAGCAGTACTTC. This chain connects TRBV6-5 to TRBJ2-7, with TRBD2 matching over 9 bases. This CDR3 has 13 residues. Germline CDR1 is MNHEY and CDR2 is SVGAGI.

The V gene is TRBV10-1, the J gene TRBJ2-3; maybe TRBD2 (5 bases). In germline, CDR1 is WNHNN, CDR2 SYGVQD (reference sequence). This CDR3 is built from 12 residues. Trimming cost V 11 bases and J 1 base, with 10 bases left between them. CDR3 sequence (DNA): TGCGCCGCCGGGGAAGGCACAGATACGCAGTATTTT. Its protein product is CAAGEGTDTQYF.